These 23 T cell receptor beta chains were all obtained from the same sample, sequenced in a study of T-cell reconstitution after alpha-beta-depleted transplantation in children. Library preparation (for TCRbeta) was performed with unique molecular identifiers. A single record per CDR3 protein comes from TCRdb applying MiXCR to the PCR reads. The sample carries just under 550,000 distinct CDR3 sequences, around 20% recorded once. Sequences were derived from PBMCs from the stem cell graft donor, sampled from the stem cell graft. Receptors were obtained from a human donor who donated a stem cell graft to a child with acute lymphoblastic leukemia.

This clonotype was seen more than once but under ten times. V usage is TRBV12-3 or TRBV12-4 and J usage is TRBJ2-2; D gene unclear. Trimming shortened V by 6 bases and J by 1 base, and 15 bases separated the two germline ends. CDR3 length: 16 amino acids. CDR3 nucleotides: TGTGCCAGCAGGTCGGAAGGAGCCCTGAACACCGGGGAGCTGTTTTTT. Translating it yields CASRSEGALNTGELFF.

The CDR3 sequence: CASSQESAGNQPQHF. CDR3 nucleotides: TGCGCCAGCAGCCAAGAATCCGCGGGCAATCAGCCCCAGCATTTT. The genes are TRBV4-1 and TRBJ1-5, with unresolved D. Trimming took off 0 bases at V and 2 bases at J, with 8 bases between the two ends. The CDR3 length is 15 residues. Germline CDR1 MGHRA, CDR2 YSYEKL.

The chain employs TRBV12-3 or TRBV12-4 and TRBJ2-2; either TRBD1 or TRBD2 may supply D (6 bases each). The CDR3 has 16 amino acids. Trimming left V 6 bases short and J 6 bases short, with 20 bases between. The CDR3 DNA is TGTGCCAGCAGCGCTACCGGTGGGGGGCGAGCCGGGGAGCTGTTTTTT. It encodes CASSATGGGRAGELFF.

This clonotype was seen at least ten times. V is TRBV29-1 and J is TRBJ1-6, with TRBD1 as a possible D gene (5 bases). Trimming pared 5 bases from V and 6 bases from J, leaving 11 bases between. The CDR3 sequence is 13 residues long. Germline V gene sequence: CDR1 SQVTM, CDR2 ANQGSEA. Here the CDR3 DNA reads TGCAGCGTTAAGGGGTACCGTAATTCACCCCTCCACTTT. It translates to CSVKGYRNSPLHF.

This clonotype was seen a handful of times. The chain has TRBV12-3 or TRBV12-4 and TRBJ1-4; 9 bases map to TRBD1. J lost 7 bases, V lost 4 bases, and 4 bases had no gene match. This CDR3 comprises 14 residues. The CDR3 sequence: CASSWTGVGEKLFF. The CDR3 region has the DNA TGTGCCAGCAGTTGGACAGGGGTCGGTGAAAAACTGTTTTTT.

The CDR3 is CASTTLAGPLNEQFF. For the CDR3, the DNA is TGTGCCAGCACCACCCTAGCGGGCCCGTTGAATGAGCAGTTCTTC. This chain joins TRBV3-1 and TRBJ2-1; 8 bases line up with TRBD2. V shed 7 bases and J 7 bases; nucleotides not matched to a gene: 12. Germline values: CDR1 LGHDT, CDR2 YNNKEL (reference sequence). The CDR3 length is 15 residues.

This clonotype has more than one count but fewer than ten. This chain joins TRBV6-1 and TRBJ2-2; D possibly corresponds to TRBD2 (5 bases). The CDR3 sequence is 16 residues long. Germline CDR1 and CDR2: MNHNS and SASEGT. Between the trimmed V and J ends, which lost 6 bases and 4 bases, there was a span of 18 bases. CDR3 region: CASSPVGSEVTGELFF. CDR3 nucleotides: TGTGCCAGCAGCCCTGTGGGGAGCGAGGTCACCGGGGAGCTGTTTTTT.

The chain recombines TRBV6-5 with TRBJ1-1; D might be TRBD1 (5 bases). The CDR3 consists of 13 residues. CDR1 and CDR2 (germline): MNHEY, SVGAGI. Deletions cut 2 bases from V and 4 bases from J, with 8 bases between. This CDR3 reads CASSYRGLTEAFF. CDR3 DNA sequence: TGTGCCAGCAGTTACCGGGGCCTCACTGAAGCTTTCTTT.

The chain links TRBV7-3 to TRBJ2-1; 7 bases are a match to TRBD2. CDR3 size: 13 residues. Germline CDR1 and CDR2: SGHTA and FQGTGA. Unmatched junction bases numbered 2, after V lost 4 bases and J lost 5 bases. CDR3 sequence reads: CASSSSGHNEQFF. The CDR3 DNA reads as TGTGCCAGCAGCTCTAGCGGACACAATGAGCAGTTCTTC.

This clonotype was seen a handful of times. The V gene is TRBV4-1, the J gene TRBJ2-1, with D possibly being TRBD1 (6 bases). The V end was cut by 0 bases, the J end by 6 bases, with 15 bases between. CDR1 MGHRA and CDR2 YSYEKL come from the germline V gene. The length of the CDR3 is 16 residues. Here the CDR3 DNA reads TGCGCCAGCAGCCAAGATCGGGGACACAAACTCAATGAGCAGTTCTTC. Protein product: CASSQDRGHKLNEQFF.

The chain carries TRBV5-1 and TRBJ2-7; TRBD1 aligns across 10 bases. CDR1 and CDR2 (germline): SGHRS, YFSETQ. V shed 8 bases and J 0 bases; nucleotides not matched to a gene: 14. The CDR3 extends over 17 amino acids. CDR3 coding DNA: TGCGCCAGTCGGGACAGGGGCCCCTTGTCGAGCTCCTACGAGCAGTACTTC. This gives the protein CASRDRGPLSSSYEQYF.

The gene calls are TRBV27 and TRBJ2-7, with TRBD2 matching over 13 bases. Germline V gene data show CDR1 as MNHEY and CDR2 as SMNVEV (reference sequence). The CDR3 consists of 15 residues. Trimming took 10 bases from V and 4 from J; bases not matched to a gene: 10. CDR3 nucleotides: TGTGCCAAGCCCGGACTAGCGGGAGTAATTTACGAGCAGTACTTC. This translates into CAKPGLAGVIYEQYF.

The chain carries TRBV7-6 and TRBJ2-1; 11 bases are a match to TRBD1. Germline V gives CDR1 SGHVS, CDR2 FNYEAQ. V dropped 5 bases and J dropped 9; count of bases not matched to a gene: 6. The CDR3 consists of 14 residues. CDR3 sequence: CASSKGQGASEQFF. CDR3 nucleotides: TGTGCCAGCAGCAAAGGACAGGGGGCTAGTGAGCAGTTCTTC. The full variable domain, with the rest looked up from reference TRBV7-6 and TRBJ2-1, is GAGVSQSPRYKVTKRGQDVALRCDPISGHVSLYWYRQALGQGPEFLTYFNYEAQQDKSGLPNDRFSAERPEGSISTLTIQRTEQRDSAMYRCASSKGQGASEQFFGPGTRLTVL.

The chain couples TRBV10-3 to TRBJ2-7, with D maybe TRBD2 (5 bases). The ends were cut back, 0 bases at V and 3 bases at J, with 18 bases in the middle. The CDR3 loop spans 17 amino acids. From germline, CDR1 is ENHRY and CDR2 SYGVKD. As DNA, the CDR3 is TGTGCCATCAGTGAGTCGGAGGAGTCGAGTGGTAGCTACGAGCAGTACTTC. It translates to CAISESEESSGSYEQYF.

This clonotype was counted between two and nine times. The chain couples TRBV15 to TRBJ2-5; possible D gene TRBD1, 8 bases. Trimming left V 8 bases short and J 2 bases short, with 18 bases between. CDR1 is LNHNV and CDR2 is YYDKDF in the germline V gene (reference sequence). This CDR3 comprises 15 residues. The CDR3 DNA sequence: TGTGCCACCGGACAGGGAGGGTGGATACAAGAGACCCAGTACTTC. Translated: CATGQGGWIQETQYF.

This clonotype was recorded a few times. The chain carries TRBV27 and TRBJ2-1; tentatively, D is TRBD2 (6 bases). Germline V gene lookup returns CDR1 MNHEY and CDR2 SMNVEV (reference sequence). V was pared by 2 bases and J by 7 bases, with 9 bases between. The CDR3 is made up of 13 amino acids. The CDR3 bases are TGTGCCAGCAGTTTAGAGGCGGGGAATGAGCAGTTCTTC. It codes for CASSLEAGNEQFF.

This chain links TRBV15 with TRBJ2-1; 7 nucleotides line up with TRBD1. The CDR3 extends over 16 amino acids. The germline V gene encodes CDR1 LNHNV and CDR2 YYDKDF (reference sequence). V lost 4 bases to trimming and J lost 7 bases; unmatched junction nucleotides: 13. This CDR3 reads CATSITRDSFSNEQFF. The CDR3 DNA follows: TGTGCCACCAGCATCACCCGGGACAGTTTTTCAAATGAGCAGTTCTTC.

This clonotype was found many times. Mismatch with germline at one junction end may stem from a read error. The chain uses TRBV5-1 and TRBJ2-5; D uncertain. The CDR3 consists of 13 residues. Germline V gene sequence: CDR1 SGHRS, CDR2 YFSETQ. CDR3 loop: CASSWGSQETQYF. CDR3 coding DNA: TGTGCCAGCTCATGGGGTAGCCAAGAGACCCAGTACTTC.

The chain's CDR3 is CATSARGTPNYEQYF. Written as DNA, the CDR3 is TGTGCCACCTCAGCCCGTGGGACACCAAATTACGAGCAGTACTTC. The rearrangement links TRBV6-2 or TRBV6-3 to TRBJ2-7; TRBD1 is a possible D gene (6 bases). Trimming removed 10 bases at V and 4 bases at J, with 23 bases between. Germline CDR1 MNHEY, CDR2 SVGEGT. This CDR3 spans 15 amino acids.

This clonotype was picked up a small number of times. The chain uses TRBV10-3 and TRBJ1-2, with TRBD1 matching 7 bases. This CDR3 region has 18 residues. Germline V gene sequence: CDR1 ENHRY, CDR2 SYGVKD. V lost 0 bases, J lost 6 bases, and 16 bases stayed unmatched. CDR3 sequence reads: CAISESIGTDRVPHGYTF. DNA for the CDR3: TGTGCCATCAGTGAGTCGATTGGGACCGACAGGGTCCCTCATGGCTACACCTTC.

J is TRBJ2-5 and V is TRBV20-1, with 12 bases fitting TRBD2. Looked up from germline, CDR1 is DFQATT and CDR2 is SNEGSKA (reference sequence). The CDR3 spans 16 residues. Trimming removed 6 bases from V and 4 bases from J; junction bases left unmatched: 12. The CDR3 is CSAHTSSGRELETQYF. In nucleotides, the CDR3 is TGCAGTGCCCACACTTCTAGCGGGAGGGAGTTAGAGACCCAGTACTTC.

The chain employs TRBV6-1 and TRBJ1-4, with D maybe TRBD1 (6 bases). V lost 7 bases to trimming and J lost 8 bases, with 17 bases between them. Germline-derived CDR1 and CDR2 are MNHNS and SASEGT. This CDR3 region has 14 residues. Written as DNA, the CDR3 is TGTGCCAGCACCCCGGGGGGGGCGGGAGAAAAACTGTTTTTT. Its translation is CASTPGGAGEKLFF.

This rearrangement joins TRBV12-3 or TRBV12-4 to TRBJ2-1; 8 positions agree with TRBD2. With V trimmed by 3 bases and J by 8 bases, 6 bases remained unmatched. This CDR3 comprises 14 residues. This chain's CDR3 is CASSLGGLVDEQFF. The CDR3 nucleotides are TGTGCCAGCAGTTTGGGGGGACTAGTGGATGAGCAGTTCTTC.